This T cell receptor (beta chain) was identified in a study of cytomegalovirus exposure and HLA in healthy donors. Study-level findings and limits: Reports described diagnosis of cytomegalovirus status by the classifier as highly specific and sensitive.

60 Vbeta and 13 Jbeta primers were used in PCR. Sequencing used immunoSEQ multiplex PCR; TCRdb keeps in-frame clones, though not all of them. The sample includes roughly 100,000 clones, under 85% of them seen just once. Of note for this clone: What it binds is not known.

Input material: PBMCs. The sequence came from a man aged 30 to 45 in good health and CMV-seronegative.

CDR3 in DNA: TGTGCCAGCAGCCTGGGACTAGCGGGACAAGATACGCAGTATTTT. Its protein product is CASSLGLAGQDTQYF. The chain is built from TRBV7-2 and TRBJ2-3; 13 bases fit TRBD2. CDR1 is SGHTA and CDR2 is FQGNSA in the germline V gene. This CDR3 has 15 residues. With V trimmed by 5 bases and J by 5 bases, 4 bases remained unmatched. Supplemented by reference TRBV7-2 and TRBJ2-3, the full variable domain reads GAGVSQSPSNKVTEKGKDVELRCDPISGHTALYWYRQSLGQGLEFLIYFQGNSAPDKSGLPSDRFSAERTGGSVSTLTIQRTQQEDSAVYLCASSLGLAGQDTQYFGPGTRLTVL.